The 19 T cell receptor beta chains reported below all come from one sample, sequenced in a study of control samples from healthy donors and cancer patients. Sequencing used immunoSEQ multiplex PCR; TCRdb keeps in-frame clones, though not all of them. The sample has roughly 98,000 clones, 82% seen once. Sequencing used blood. Receptor source: a woman between 55 and 75 years old in good health.

The V and J genes are TRBV2 and TRBJ1-2; perhaps TRBD1 as D (5 bases). Per germline, CDR1 SNHLY and CDR2 FYNNEI. The CDR3 consists of 14 residues. The V end lost 3 bases, the J end lost 1 base, and 9 bases lay between the germline ends. CDR3 in amino acids: CASSDRGGNYGYTF. DNA for the CDR3: TGTGCCAGCAGTGATCGGGGGGGTAACTATGGCTACACCTTC.

The chain uses TRBV27 and TRBJ2-1; TRBD2 agrees at 9 bases. The CDR3 has 15 residues. The trim removed 5 bases at V and 8 bases at J, leaving 10 bases unmatched. Germline CDR1 and CDR2: MNHEY and SMNVEV (reference sequence). CDR3 sequence: CASSPETSGYYEQFF. The CDR3 bases are TGTGCCAGCAGTCCCGAAACTAGCGGGTACTATGAGCAGTTCTTC.

This clone was picked up one time. The CDR3 is CASSLKGGANTEAFF. The CDR3, as DNA: TGTGCCAGCAGTTTGAAGGGGGGTGCGAACACTGAAGCTTTCTTT. The chain couples TRBV28 to TRBJ1-1; possible D gene TRBD1, 6 bases. CDR1 is MDHEN, CDR2 SYDVKM, per germline. This CDR3 spans 15 amino acids. Trimming pared 3 bases from V and 1 base from J, leaving 12 bases between.

The chain uses TRBV6-4 and TRBJ2-1; D gene ambiguous. CDR1 is MRHNA, CDR2 SNTAGT, per germline. CDR3 length equals 11 residues. V was trimmed by 4 bases and J by 6 bases, leaving 4 bases between them. CDR3 in amino acids: CASSVFNEQFF. The CDR3 DNA follows: TGTGCCAGCAGTGTCTTCAATGAGCAGTTCTTC.

V is TRBV29-1 and J is TRBJ2-5, with a possible D match to TRBD1 (6 bases). V gave up 6 bases and J gave up 3 bases, with 17 bases separating them. Germline lookup yields CDR1 SQVTM and CDR2 ANQGSEA. The CDR3 covers 14 residues. CDR3 coding DNA: TGCAGCGTCGCGAAGGGACAACTAAAAGAGACCCAGTACTTC. The encoded protein is CSVAKGQLKETQYF.

This rearrangement joins TRBV7-2 to TRBJ2-3; possible D gene TRBD2, 5 bases. In germline, CDR1 is SGHTA, CDR2 FQGNSA. V lost 0 bases and J lost 4, with 17 bases in between. This CDR3 region has 17 residues. The CDR3 nucleotides read TGTGCCAGCAGCTTAGCAGTAGGTAGCGTTTCCGCAGATACGCAGTATTTT. It translates to CASSLAVGSVSADTQYF. The variable domain in full, completed from reference TRBV7-2 and TRBJ2-3, reads GAGVSQSPSNKVTEKGKDVELRCDPISGHTALYWYRQSLGQGLEFLIYFQGNSAPDKSGLPSDRFSAERTGGSVSTLTIQRTQQEDSAVYLCASSLAVGSVSADTQYFGPGTRLTVL.

CDR3 nucleotide sequence: TGTGCCAGCAGTCCTCACCCCCGAAAAGGGGGCGCGGGGAATAATTCACCCCTCCACTTT. Translation gives CASSPHPRKGGAGNNSPLHF. J is TRBJ1-6 and V is TRBV27; 7 nucleotides line up with TRBD1. CDR3 size: 20 residues. Germline V gene sequence: CDR1 MNHEY, CDR2 SMNVEV (reference sequence). With 5 bases clipped from V and 5 bases from J, the junction kept 21 bases outside the gene matches.

The sample holds a few counts of this clone. Other DNA sequences of this sample code for an identical CDR3. V gene TRBV10-1 combines with J gene TRBJ2-5, with a possible D match to TRBD1 (5 bases). The V gene's germline CDR1 is WNHNN and CDR2 SYGVQD (reference sequence). The CDR3 is 13 residues long. The V and J ends lost 4 bases and 0 bases respectively, with 6 bases between them. The CDR3 protein is CASSGQYQETQYF. The DNA for the CDR3 is TGCGCCAGCAGTGGACAGTACCAAGAGACCCAGTACTTC.

This chain uses TRBV6-1 with TRBJ2-7; perhaps TRBD1 as D (6 bases). The V gene's germline CDR1 is MNHNS and CDR2 SASEGT. V was pared by 3 bases and J by 2 bases, with 17 bases between. The CDR3 runs 16 residues. The DNA for the CDR3 is TGTGCCAGCAGTGAGGCCTCTGGTGGGGGCCCCTACGAGCAGTACTTC. It encodes CASSEASGGGPYEQYF.

The chain employs TRBV29-1 and TRBJ2-2; possibly TRBD2 for D (6 bases). The V and J ends lost 7 bases and 6 bases respectively, with 18 bases between them. Germline assignment: CDR1 SQVTM and CDR2 ANQGSEA. There are 14 residues in the CDR3. The CDR3 bases are TGCAGCGCCAGACTAGGCCTGAGTGCCGGGGAGCTGTTTTTT. Its protein is CSARLGLSAGELFF.

The chain carries TRBV19 and TRBJ1-4, with D hard to call. The CDR3 extends over 15 amino acids. Per germline, CDR1 LNHDA and CDR2 SQIVND (reference sequence). V was clipped by 0 bases and J by 8 bases, with 13 bases between them. The CDR3 DNA follows: TGTGCCAGTAGTATAGATCACGGGGTGGACGAAAAACTGTTTTTT. Amino acid sequence: CASSIDHGVDEKLFF.

The J gene is TRBJ2-2, the V gene TRBV5-4; perhaps TRBD2 as D (5 bases). The CDR3 is 16 amino acids. Per germline, CDR1 SGHNT and CDR2 YYREEE (reference sequence). V shed 0 bases and J shed 3 bases, with 12 bases lying between them. CDR3 region: CASSLVGGLDTGELFF. The CDR3, as DNA: TGTGCCAGCAGCTTGGTCGGCGGGTTGGACACCGGGGAGCTGTTTTTT.

The gene calls are TRBV5-1 and TRBJ2-5, with D perhaps being TRBD1 or TRBD2 (5 bases each). CDR3 size: 14 residues. Germline V CDR1 and CDR2: SGHRS, YFSETQ. Deletions cut 4 bases from V and 5 bases from J, with 15 bases between. CDR3 sequence (DNA): TGCGCCAGCAGCAGCGGCAGGGTGGGGGAGACCCAGTACTTC. It codes for CASSSGRVGETQYF.

The rearrangement uses TRBV5-5 and TRBJ1-5; no reliable D call. V gave up 4 bases and J gave up 3 bases, with 11 bases separating them. Germline CDR1 is SGHKS and CDR2 is YYEKEE (reference sequence). This CDR3 has 14 residues. CDR3 coding DNA: TGTGCCAGCAGCCTACAAGGCTTCAATCAGCCCCAGCATTTT. Its translation: CASSLQGFNQPQHF.

V usage is TRBV9 and J usage is TRBJ1-1; 9 bases map to TRBD1. This CDR3 contains 14 residues. Per the germline V gene, CDR1 is SGDLS and CDR2 is YYNGEE. The ends lost 2 bases at V and 3 bases at J; junction bases unmatched: 2. The CDR3 coding sequence is TGTGCCAGCAGCGTTCGACAGGGGGACACTGAAGCTTTCTTT. It codes for CASSVRQGDTEAFF.

The chain uses TRBV5-4 and TRBJ1-4; D perhaps matches TRBD1 (5 bases). Trimming pared 0 bases from V and 7 bases from J, leaving 13 bases between. The CDR3 extends over 15 amino acids. CDR1 SGHNT and CDR2 YYREEE come from the germline V gene (reference sequence). CDR3 region: CASSLAGRAAEKLFF. The CDR3 DNA follows: TGTGCCAGCAGCTTGGCAGGGAGGGCGGCTGAAAAACTGTTTTTT.

The rearrangement uses TRBV21-1 and TRBJ1-2. TRBV21-1 is listed as a pseudogene. The CDR3 loop spans 13 amino acids. The CDR3 sequence is CASSMPTNYGYTF. DNA of the CDR3: TGTGCCAGCAGCATGCCGACTAACTATGGCTACACCTTC.

The chain combines TRBV2 with TRBJ1-5; D gene unclear. CDR3 length: 14 residues. The V and J ends lost 2 bases and 7 bases respectively, with 12 bases between them. CDR1 is SNHLY, CDR2 FYNNEI, per germline. DNA for the CDR3: TGTGCCAGCAGTGAATCTACGACGGCGCAGCCCCAGCATTTT. It translates to CASSESTTAQPQHF.

The V gene is TRBV6-1, the J gene TRBJ2-2; 12 bases fit TRBD2. Germline CDR1 reads MNHNS; CDR2 reads SASEGT. V trimming: 2 bases; J trimming: 6 bases; junction bases outside the gene matches: 7. The CDR3 has 17 residues. The CDR3 sequence: CASSEKTSGSFPGELFF. In nucleotides, the CDR3 is TGTGCCAGCAGTGAAAAGACTAGCGGGAGTTTCCCCGGGGAGCTGTTTTTT.